One T cell receptor beta chain is described in this entry. As yet, its antigen is unknown. The data were taken from a study of STAT5B mutations in CD4+ large granular lymphocyte leukemia. Whole-study results and caveats: Top patient clones used TRBV06 genes more often: 8/27 versus 2/35 in controls. Main leukemic clonotypes were patient-specific, but about 25% appeared at low frequency elsewhere. Without putative leukemic clones, patient CD4-sorted repertoires remained more clonal than healthy CD4+ repertoires.

Sequencing used immunoSEQ multiplex PCR; TCRdb keeps in-frame clones, though not all of them. The sample has around 50,000 clones; about 86% are singletons. The V segment lost 1 base and the J segment 2 bases; nucleotides outside the gene matches: 1. CDR1 and CDR2 (germline): SGHAT, FQNNGV. This CDR3 region has 14 residues. The sample taken for sequencing was CD4+ T cells from blood buffy coats. This rearrangement joins TRBV11-2 to TRBJ1-2; the match to TRBD1 covers 7 bases. The TCR originated in a human donor in good health. CDR3 sequence: CASSLVRGNYGYTF. Here the CDR3 DNA reads TGTGCCAGCAGCTTAGTCAGGGGGAACTATGGCTACACCTTC.